The rows below give T cell receptor beta chains drawn from one sample of a study of early T cells in non-severe SARS-CoV-2 infection. MiXCR was run by TCRdb on the 5' RACE reads, yielding one entry per CDR3 protein. The sample records about 81,000 distinct CDR3 sequences, about 6.5% being singletons. The specimen sequenced was whole blood. The receptors shown here come from an adult who was a healthcare worker with PCR-confirmed SARS-CoV-2 infection or an uninfected control (not recorded which). Both conserved end residues are trimmed from each CDR3. Fields, in order: V gene, CDR3 length, CDR3 protein.

v_call: TRBV3-1
cdr3_length: 14
cdr3_aa: ASSQGVSGRAYEQY

v_call: TRBV5-4
cdr3_length: 12
cdr3_aa: ASSFDRGTYEQY

v_call: TRBV6-2/TRBV6-3
cdr3_length: 11
cdr3_aa: ASTEETYSPLH

v_call: TRBV10-2
cdr3_length: 11
cdr3_aa: ASSFPGAGEQF

v_call: TRBV29-1
cdr3_length: 11
cdr3_aa: SVTGTGFGEQY

v_call: TRBV20-1
cdr3_length: 12
cdr3_aa: SASSGLIHSPLH

v_call: TRBV7-2
cdr3_length: 12
cdr3_aa: ASSRTSGKNEQF

v_call: TRBV19
cdr3_length: 14
cdr3_aa: ASSIRVSENTGELF

v_call: TRBV20-1
cdr3_length: 13
cdr3_aa: SARGPFGVADTQY

v_call: TRBV7-2
cdr3_length: 14
cdr3_aa: ASSLAPGGRAQPQH

v_call: TRBV5-1
cdr3_length: 13
cdr3_aa: ASSLATFSYNEQF

v_call: TRBV7-2
cdr3_length: 13
cdr3_aa: ASSPQQYSNQPQH

v_call: TRBV2
cdr3_length: 9
cdr3_aa: ASSEQGKQY

v_call: TRBV7-9
cdr3_length: 12
cdr3_aa: ASSLAPAGTEAF

v_call: TRBV12-3/TRBV12-4
cdr3_length: 11
cdr3_aa: ASSLQKNTEAF

v_call: TRBV18
cdr3_length: 13
cdr3_aa: ASSPNGYKGNTIY

v_call: TRBV2
cdr3_length: 10
cdr3_aa: ASSVDLGELF

v_call: TRBV10-3
cdr3_length: 14
cdr3_aa: AISDSPGTGNNEQF

v_call: TRBV5-1
cdr3_length: 14
cdr3_aa: ASSWSGTTARDTQY

v_call: TRBV12-3/TRBV12-4
cdr3_length: 12
cdr3_aa: ASRIAGGPETQY

v_call: TRBV20-1
cdr3_length: 13
cdr3_aa: SAVRGAGAQETQY

v_call: TRBV20-1
cdr3_length: 11
cdr3_aa: SASSPNTGELF

v_call: TRBV7-2
cdr3_length: 14
cdr3_aa: ASSLAIAGWTGELF

v_call: TRBV7-9
cdr3_length: 12
cdr3_aa: ASSLEFGSAEAF

v_call: TRBV6-5
cdr3_length: 11
cdr3_aa: ASSYKEGYGYT

v_call: TRBV6-2/TRBV6-3
cdr3_length: 14
cdr3_aa: ASSYSGTISYNEQF

v_call: TRBV20-1
cdr3_length: 13
cdr3_aa: SALSGTDSNYGYT

v_call: TRBV2
cdr3_length: 9
cdr3_aa: ASIEGTEAF

v_call: TRBV5-1
cdr3_length: 12
cdr3_aa: ASSPTYGNSPLH

v_call: TRBV9
cdr3_length: 11
cdr3_aa: ASSDPQGHEQY

v_call: TRBV20-1
cdr3_length: 10
cdr3_aa: SASSKNYGYT

v_call: TRBV5-5
cdr3_length: 13
cdr3_aa: ASSFTGGMNTEAF

v_call: TRBV24-1
cdr3_length: 14
cdr3_aa: ATSDLQRQSSYEQY

v_call: TRBV7-2
cdr3_length: 13
cdr3_aa: ASSKGRGGRYEQY

v_call: TRBV6-5
cdr3_length: 11
cdr3_aa: ASSRDSNYEQY

v_call: TRBV20-1
cdr3_length: 10
cdr3_aa: SASVGYNEQF

v_call: TRBV29-1
cdr3_length: 11
cdr3_aa: SVEVESGGEQY

v_call: TRBV7-8
cdr3_length: 10
cdr3_aa: ASSTGQLEAF

v_call: TRBV7-2
cdr3_length: 13
cdr3_aa: ASSLARDYYNEQF